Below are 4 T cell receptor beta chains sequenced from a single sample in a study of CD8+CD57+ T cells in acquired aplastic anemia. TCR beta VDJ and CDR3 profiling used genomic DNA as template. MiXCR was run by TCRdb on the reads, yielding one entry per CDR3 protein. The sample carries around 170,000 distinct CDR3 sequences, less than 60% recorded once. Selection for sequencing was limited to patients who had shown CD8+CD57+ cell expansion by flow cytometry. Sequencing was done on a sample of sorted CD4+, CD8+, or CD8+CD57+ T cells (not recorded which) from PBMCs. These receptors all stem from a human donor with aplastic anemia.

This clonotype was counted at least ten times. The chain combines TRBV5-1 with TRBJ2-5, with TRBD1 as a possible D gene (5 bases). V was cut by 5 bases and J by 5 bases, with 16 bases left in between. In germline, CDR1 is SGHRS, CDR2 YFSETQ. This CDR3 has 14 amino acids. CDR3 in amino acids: CASSPQGLRETQYF. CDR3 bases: TGCGCCAGCAGTCCGCAGGGATTGAGGGAGACCCAGTACTTC. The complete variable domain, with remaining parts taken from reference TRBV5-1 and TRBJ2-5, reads KAGVTQTPRYLIKTRGQQVTLSCSPISGHRSVSWYQQTPGQGLQFLFEYFSETQRNKGNFPGRFSGRQFSNSRSEMNVSTLELGDSALYLCASSPQGLRETQYFGPGTRLLVL.

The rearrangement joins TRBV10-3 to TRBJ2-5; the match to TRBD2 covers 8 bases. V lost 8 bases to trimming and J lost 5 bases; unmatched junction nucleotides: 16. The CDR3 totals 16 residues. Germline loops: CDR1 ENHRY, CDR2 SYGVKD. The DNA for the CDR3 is TGTGCCATCCGTGCAGGCGGGGGGTTTAAAAGTGAGACCCAGTACTTC. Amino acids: CAIRAGGGFKSETQYF.

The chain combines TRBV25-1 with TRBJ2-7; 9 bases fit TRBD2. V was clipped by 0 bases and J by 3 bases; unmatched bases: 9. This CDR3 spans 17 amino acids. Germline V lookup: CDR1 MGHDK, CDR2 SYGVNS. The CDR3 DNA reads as TGTGCCAGCAGTGAATATGACGGGCTAGCGGGGTACTACGAGCAGTACTTC. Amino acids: CASSEYDGLAGYYEQYF.

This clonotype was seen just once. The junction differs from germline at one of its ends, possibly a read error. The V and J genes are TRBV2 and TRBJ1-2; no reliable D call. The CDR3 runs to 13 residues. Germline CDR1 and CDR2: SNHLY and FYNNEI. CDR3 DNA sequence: TGTGCCAGCAGAGAAGATGGGAGGAGGGGCTACACCTTC. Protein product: CASREDGRRGYTF.